This passage covers 9 T cell receptor beta chains from one sample sequenced in a study of PD-L1 blockade in urothelial cancer. The time point denotes: peripheral blood 6 weeks after treatment start. Profiling relied on immunoSEQ multiplex PCR, and the TCRdb table lists in-frame clones only, not all of them. There are 45,000 to 55,000 clones in the sample; approximately 86% occur only once, and approximately 2% lies in the top ten. Sequencing was performed on PBMCs, taken around atezolizumab (anti-PD-L1) treatment. The source of these receptors is a man aged 50 or older with urothelial cancer.

V is TRBV7-8 and J is TRBJ2-2; D possibly corresponds to TRBD2 (6 bases). Trimming removed 3 bases from V and 5 bases from J, with 22 bases in between. The CDR3 length is 18 residues. Germline lookup yields CDR1 SGHVS and CDR2 FQNEAQ. This CDR3 reads CASSLSPGEALRTGELFF. DNA for the CDR3: TGTGCCAGCAGCTTGAGTCCGGGGGAAGCCCTGAGAACCGGGGAGCTGTTTTTT.

This chain links TRBV25-1 with TRBJ1-1; 8 positions agree with TRBD1. V lost 4 bases and J lost 4; bases outside the gene matches: 5. The CDR3 is 14 amino acids. CDR1 and CDR2 (germline): MGHDK, SYGVNS. The CDR3 sequence is CASSGTGIGTEAFF. For the CDR3, the DNA is TGTGCCAGCAGTGGGACAGGGATCGGCACTGAAGCTTTCTTT.

This clone was counted many times. The chain joins TRBV7-2 to TRBJ2-2, with unresolved D. The CDR3 contains 14 residues. V lost 3 bases and J 4 bases, leaving 9 bases between the germline ends. Germline V gene lookup returns CDR1 SGHTA and CDR2 FQGNSA. CDR3 bases: TGTGCCAGCAGCTTTCAGGCATCCACCGGGGAGCTGTTTTTT. This sequence encodes CASSFQASTGELFF.

This chain connects TRBV2 to TRBJ2-1, with 8 bases fitting TRBD2. This CDR3 contains 16 residues. Trimming removed 9 bases from V and 0 bases from J; junction bases left unmatched: 10. The V gene's germline CDR1 is SNHLY and CDR2 FYNNEI. The CDR3 DNA sequence: TGTGCCAGTTACAGGACTAGCCGCCGCTCCTACAATGAGCAGTTCTTC. Its translation is CASYRTSRRSYNEQFF. The whole variable domain, filled in from reference TRBV2 and TRBJ2-1, reads EPEVTQTPSHQVTQMGQEVILRCVPISNHLYFYWYRQILGQKVEFLVSFYNNEISEKSEIFDDQFSVERPDGSNFTLKIRSTKLEDSAMYFCASYRTSRRSYNEQFFGPGTRLTVL.

V gene TRBV7-9 combines with J gene TRBJ1-1, with D perhaps matching TRBD1 (6 bases). CDR1 SEHNR and CDR2 FQNEAQ come from the germline V gene (reference sequence). This CDR3 comprises 16 residues. Trimming cost V 6 bases and J 0 bases, with 17 bases left between them. The CDR3 protein is CASRLFPGHMNTEAFF. The CDR3, as DNA: TGTGCCAGCAGACTATTCCCGGGACATATGAACACTGAAGCTTTCTTT.

The chain uses TRBV18 and TRBJ2-1, with 9 bases aligning to TRBD2. Trimming took 3 bases from V and 0 from J; bases not matched to a gene: 6. Germline V gene sequence: CDR1 KGHSH, CDR2 LQKENI. The length of the CDR3 is 17 residues. The CDR3, as DNA: TGTGCCAGCTCACCCACTAGCGGGTTGAGCTCCTACAATGAGCAGTTCTTC. It codes for CASSPTSGLSSYNEQFF.

This clone was picked up one time. The V gene is TRBV13, the J gene TRBJ2-7, with D maybe TRBD2 (5 bases). The V and J ends lost 0 bases and 2 bases respectively, with 8 bases between them. Germline V gene sequence: CDR1 PRHDT, CDR2 FYEKMQ (reference sequence). This CDR3 is built from 14 residues. As DNA, the CDR3 is TGTGCCAGCAGCTTAGGCCCCGGGACCTACGAGCAGTACTTC. Translated, it gives CASSLGPGTYEQYF.

This chain connects TRBV6-5 to TRBJ1-6, with 7 positions matching TRBD1. The CDR3 contains 14 residues. The J segment lost 9 bases and the V segment lost 4 bases, leaving 6 bases of the junction unmatched. Looked up from germline, CDR1 is MNHEY and CDR2 is SVGAGI. The chain's CDR3 is CASSFRTGTSPLHF. The CDR3 nucleotides read TGTGCCAGCAGTTTTAGGACAGGAACTTCACCCCTCCACTTT.

The chain joins TRBV10-1 to TRBJ1-1; 7 nucleotides line up with TRBD1. This CDR3 region has 13 residues. Germline CDR1 reads WNHNN; CDR2 reads SYGVQD (reference sequence). J lost 2 bases, V lost 8 bases, and 5 bases had no gene match. Here the CDR3 reads CASQQGGNTEAFF. The CDR3 DNA reads TGCGCCAGCCAGCAGGGGGGTAACACTGAAGCTTTCTTT.